The entry below describes one T cell receptor beta chain. The data derive from a study of shared T cell receptors in the human thymus. The CDR3 totals 15 residues. V was clipped by 10 bases and J by 8 bases; unmatched bases: 16. CDR1 and CDR2 from the germline V gene are SGHVS and FQNEAQ. TCRdb's copy holds only in-frame clones and misses some; the assay was immunoSEQ multiplex PCR. The top ten clones hold roughly 0.0086% of a sample with about 710,000 clones, around 87% of them seen once. These data also featured in a second study, about human thymus T cells.

The chain employs TRBV7-8 and TRBJ2-1; 8 bases align to TRBD2. Source material: thymocytes. The clonotype originates from a boy younger than two with a congenital heart defect. CDR3 nucleotides: TGTGCCATCCTGAAGAACGGGGGGGCCCCGCATGAGCAGTTCTTC. Translation: CAILKNGGAPHEQFF. The variable domain in full, completed from reference TRBV7-8 and TRBJ2-1, reads GAGVSQSPRYKVAKRGQDVALRCDPISGHVSLFWYQQALGQGPEFLTYFQNEAQLDKSGLPSDRFFAERPEGSVSTLKIQRTQQEDSAVYLCAILKNGGAPHEQFFGPGTRLTVL.